Sequencing of this T cell receptor beta chain was carried out in a study of blood T cell repertoires in COVID-19. Overall study: Nucleic acid was either cDNA or gDNA, and it came from T cells, B-cell-depleted T cells, or PBMCs.

Profiling relied on immunoSEQ multiplex PCR, and the TCRdb table lists in-frame clones only, not all of them. The sample carries some 210,000 clones, 84% recorded once. Germline-derived CDR1 and CDR2 are LGHDT and YNNKEL (reference sequence). J gave up 9 bases and V 6 bases, and 10 bases lay outside the gene matches. The CDR3 contains 16 residues. The chain has TRBV3-1 (or the pseudogene TRBV3-2) and TRBJ2-3; TRBD2 matches at 15 bases. Sequenced sample: peripheral blood. This TCR was recovered from a woman aged 45 to 65 with active or convalescent COVID-19. This CDR3 reads CASSPRTSGGERTQYF. CDR3 sequence (DNA): TGTGCCAGCAGTCCCCGGACTAGCGGGGGGGAGCGGACGCAGTATTTT.